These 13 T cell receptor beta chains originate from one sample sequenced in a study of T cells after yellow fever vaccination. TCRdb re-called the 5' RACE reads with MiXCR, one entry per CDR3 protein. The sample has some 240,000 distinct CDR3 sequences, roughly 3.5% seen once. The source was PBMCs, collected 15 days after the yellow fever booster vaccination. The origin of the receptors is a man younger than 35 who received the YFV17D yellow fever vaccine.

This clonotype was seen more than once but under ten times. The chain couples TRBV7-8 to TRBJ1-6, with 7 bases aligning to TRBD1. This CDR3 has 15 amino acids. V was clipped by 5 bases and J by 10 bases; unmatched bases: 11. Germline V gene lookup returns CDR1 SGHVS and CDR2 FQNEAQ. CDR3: CASSLGQAGSSPLHF. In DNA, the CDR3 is TGTGCCAGCAGCCTAGGACAGGCGGGCAGCTCACCCCTCCACTTT.

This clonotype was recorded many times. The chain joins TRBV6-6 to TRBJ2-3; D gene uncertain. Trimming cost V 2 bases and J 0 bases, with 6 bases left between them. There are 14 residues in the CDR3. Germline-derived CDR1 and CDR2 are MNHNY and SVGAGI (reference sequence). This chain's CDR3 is CASSYQPSTDTQYF. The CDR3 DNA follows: TGTGCCAGCAGTTACCAACCTAGCACAGATACGCAGTATTTT.

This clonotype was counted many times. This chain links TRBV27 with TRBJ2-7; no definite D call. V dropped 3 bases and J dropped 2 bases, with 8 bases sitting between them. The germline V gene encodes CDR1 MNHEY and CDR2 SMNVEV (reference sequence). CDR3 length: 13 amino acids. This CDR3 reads CASSFGQTYEQYF. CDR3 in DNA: TGTGCCAGCAGTTTTGGTCAGACCTACGAGCAGTACTTC.

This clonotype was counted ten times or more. The CDR3 bases are TGTGCCAGCTCTTACAGGGGAGGGACGAATTCACCCCTCCACTTT. Translated, it gives CASSYRGGTNSPLHF. This chain connects TRBV18 to TRBJ1-6; 7 bases map to TRBD1. The V gene's germline CDR1 is KGHSH and CDR2 LQKENI. The CDR3 is 15 amino acids. Trimming at V came to 6 bases and at J to 7 bases, leaving 9 bases not matched to a gene.

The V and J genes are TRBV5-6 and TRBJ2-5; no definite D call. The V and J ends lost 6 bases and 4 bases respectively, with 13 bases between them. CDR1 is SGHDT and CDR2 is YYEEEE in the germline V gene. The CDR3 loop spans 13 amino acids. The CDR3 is CASMEKMSETQYF. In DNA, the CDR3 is TGTGCCAGCATGGAGAAAATGTCAGAGACCCAGTACTTC. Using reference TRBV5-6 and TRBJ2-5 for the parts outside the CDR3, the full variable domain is DAGVTQSPTHLIKTRGQQVTLRCSPKSGHDTVSWYQQALGQGPQFIFQYYEEEERQRGNFPDRFSGHQFPNYSSELNVNALLLGDSALYLCASMEKMSETQYFGPGTRLLVL.

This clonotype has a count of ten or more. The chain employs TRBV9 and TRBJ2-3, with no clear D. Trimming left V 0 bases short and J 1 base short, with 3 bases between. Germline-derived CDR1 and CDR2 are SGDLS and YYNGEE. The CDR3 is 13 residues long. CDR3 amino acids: CASSVDGTDTQYF. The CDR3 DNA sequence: TGTGCCAGCAGCGTAGATGGCACAGATACGCAGTATTTT.

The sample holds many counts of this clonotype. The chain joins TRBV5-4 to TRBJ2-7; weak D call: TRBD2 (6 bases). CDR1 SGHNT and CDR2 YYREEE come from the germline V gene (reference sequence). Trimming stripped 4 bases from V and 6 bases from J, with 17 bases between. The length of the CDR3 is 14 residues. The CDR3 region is CASSMNTGTGEQYF. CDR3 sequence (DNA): TGTGCCAGCAGCATGAATACCGGGACTGGCGAGCAGTACTTC.

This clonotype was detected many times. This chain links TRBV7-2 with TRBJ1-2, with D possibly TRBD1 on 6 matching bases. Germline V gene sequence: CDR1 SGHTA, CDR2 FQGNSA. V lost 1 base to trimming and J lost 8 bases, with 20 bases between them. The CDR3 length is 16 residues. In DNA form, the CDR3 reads TGTGCCAGCAGCTTAGTGGCTGGGGGGCAAGTACTCGGCTACACCTTC. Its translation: CASSLVAGGQVLGYTF.

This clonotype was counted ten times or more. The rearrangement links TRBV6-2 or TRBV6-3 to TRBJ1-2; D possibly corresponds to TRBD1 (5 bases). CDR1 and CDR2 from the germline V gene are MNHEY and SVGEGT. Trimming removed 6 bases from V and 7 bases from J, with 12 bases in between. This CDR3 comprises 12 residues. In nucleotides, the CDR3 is TGTGCCAGCAGCCACCCAGGGCCTGGCTACACCTTC. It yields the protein CASSHPGPGYTF.

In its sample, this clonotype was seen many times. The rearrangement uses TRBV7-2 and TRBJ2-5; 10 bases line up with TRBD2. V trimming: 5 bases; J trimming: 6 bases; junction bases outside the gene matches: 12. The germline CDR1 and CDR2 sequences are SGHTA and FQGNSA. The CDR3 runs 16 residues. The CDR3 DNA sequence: TGTGCCAGCAGCCCCCCGCGGCTAGCGGGGGCGCAGACCCAGTACTTC. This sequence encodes CASSPPRLAGAQTQYF. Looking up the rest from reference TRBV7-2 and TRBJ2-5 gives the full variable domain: GAGVSQSPSNKVTEKGKDVELRCDPISGHTALYWYRQSLGQGLEFLIYFQGNSAPDKSGLPSDRFSAERTGGSVSTLTIQRTQQEDSAVYLCASSPPRLAGAQTQYFGPGTRLLVL.

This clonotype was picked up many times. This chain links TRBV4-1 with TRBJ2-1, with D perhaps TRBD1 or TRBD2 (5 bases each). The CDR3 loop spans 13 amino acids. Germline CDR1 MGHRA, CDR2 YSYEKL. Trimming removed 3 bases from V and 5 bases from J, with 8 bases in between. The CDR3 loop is CASSHGTNNEQFF. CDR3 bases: TGCGCCAGCAGCCACGGGACGAACAATGAGCAGTTCTTC.

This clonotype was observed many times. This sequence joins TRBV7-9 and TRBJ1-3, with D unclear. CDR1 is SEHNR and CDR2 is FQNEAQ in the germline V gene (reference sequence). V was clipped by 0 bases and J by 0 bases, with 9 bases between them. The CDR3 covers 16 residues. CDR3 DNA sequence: TGTGCCAGCAGCTTAGCAATGGGCGTCTCTGGAAACACCATATATTTT. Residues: CASSLAMGVSGNTIYF. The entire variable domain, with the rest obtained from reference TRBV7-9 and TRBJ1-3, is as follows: DTGVSQNPRHKITKRGQNVTFRCDPISEHNRLYWYRQTLGQGPEFLTYFQNEAQLEKSRLLSDRFSAERPKGSFSTLEIQRTEQGDSAMYLCASSLAMGVSGNTIYFGEGSWLTVV.

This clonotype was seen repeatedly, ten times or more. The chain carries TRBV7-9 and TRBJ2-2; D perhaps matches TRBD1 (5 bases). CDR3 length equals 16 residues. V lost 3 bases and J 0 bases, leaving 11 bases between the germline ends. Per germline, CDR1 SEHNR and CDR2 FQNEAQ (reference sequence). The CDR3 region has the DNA TGTGCCAGCAGCTTTCTCAGGACAACGAACACCGGGGAGCTGTTTTTT. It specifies CASSFLRTTNTGELFF.